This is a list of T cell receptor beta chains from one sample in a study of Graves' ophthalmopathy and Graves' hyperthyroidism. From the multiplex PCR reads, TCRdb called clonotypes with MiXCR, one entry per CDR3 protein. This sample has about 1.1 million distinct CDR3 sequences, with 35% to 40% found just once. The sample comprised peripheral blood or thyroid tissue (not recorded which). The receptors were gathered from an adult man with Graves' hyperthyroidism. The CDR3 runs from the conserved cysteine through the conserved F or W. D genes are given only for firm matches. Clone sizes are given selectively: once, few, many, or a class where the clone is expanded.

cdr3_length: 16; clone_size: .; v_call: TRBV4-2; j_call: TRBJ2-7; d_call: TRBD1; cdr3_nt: TGTGCCAGCAGCCAAGAGATTGACAGGGGGCTCAACGAGCAGTACTTC; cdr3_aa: CASSQEIDRGLNEQYF
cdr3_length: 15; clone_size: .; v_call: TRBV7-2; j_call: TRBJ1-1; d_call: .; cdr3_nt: TGTGCCAGCAGCCAAGATGAGGCGGTCGACACTGAAGCTTTCTTT; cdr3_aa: CASSQDEAVDTEAFF
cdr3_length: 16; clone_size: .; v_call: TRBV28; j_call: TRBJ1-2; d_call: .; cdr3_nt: TGTGCCAGCAGTCCCACCAGGGTTTTGACGGCATTTGGCTACACCTTC; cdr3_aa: CASSPTRVLTAFGYTF
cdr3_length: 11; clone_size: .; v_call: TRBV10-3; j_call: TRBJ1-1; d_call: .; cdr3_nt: TGTGCCACGGGCCGGAACTCTGAAGCTTTCTTT; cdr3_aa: CATGRNSEAFF
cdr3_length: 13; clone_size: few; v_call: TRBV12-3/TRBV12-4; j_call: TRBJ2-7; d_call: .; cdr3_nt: TGTGCCAGCAGTTATGAGGGCTACTACGAGCAGTACTTC; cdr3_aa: CASSYEGYYEQYF
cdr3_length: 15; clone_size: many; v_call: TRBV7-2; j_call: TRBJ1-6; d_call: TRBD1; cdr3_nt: TGTGCCAGCACACTTAAAACAGGGGGCGTTTCACCCCTCCACTTT; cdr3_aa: CASTLKTGGVSPLHF
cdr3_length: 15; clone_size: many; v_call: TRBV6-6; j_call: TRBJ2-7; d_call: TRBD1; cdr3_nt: TGTGCCAGCAGTTCCTACGGGACAGGGAAAGACGAGCAGTACTTC; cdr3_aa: CASSSYGTGKDEQYF
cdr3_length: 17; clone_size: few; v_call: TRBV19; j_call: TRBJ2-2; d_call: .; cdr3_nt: TGTGCCAGTAGTACCAGACGAAGGGGTGCAAACACCGGGGAGCTGTTTTTT; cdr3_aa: CASSTRRRGANTGELFF
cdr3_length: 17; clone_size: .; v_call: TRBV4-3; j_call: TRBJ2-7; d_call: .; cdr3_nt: TGCGCCAGCAGCCAAGGGATATGGCGGGGGCAAATTTACGAGCAGTACTTC; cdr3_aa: CASSQGIWRGQIYEQYF
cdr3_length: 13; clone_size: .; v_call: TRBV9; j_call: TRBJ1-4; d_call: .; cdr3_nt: TGTGCCAGCAGCGCAGACGGTGGGGAAAAACTGTTTTTT; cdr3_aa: CASSADGGEKLFF
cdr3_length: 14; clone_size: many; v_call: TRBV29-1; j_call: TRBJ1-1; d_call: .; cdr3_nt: TGCAGCGTTGAGGGGGTCAACCCGAACACTGAAGCTTTCTTT; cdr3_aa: CSVEGVNPNTEAFF
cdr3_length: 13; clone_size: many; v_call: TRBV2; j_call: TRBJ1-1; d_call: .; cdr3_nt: TGTGCCAGCACCCTCGGAGGGTACACTGAAGCTTTCTTT; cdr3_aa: CASTLGGYTEAFF
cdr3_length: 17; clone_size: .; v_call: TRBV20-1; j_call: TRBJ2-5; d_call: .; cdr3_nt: TGCAGTGCTCCCACCCGGACCATAACCGCCCTCCGGAAGACCCAGTACTTC; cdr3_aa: CSAPTRTITALRKTQYF
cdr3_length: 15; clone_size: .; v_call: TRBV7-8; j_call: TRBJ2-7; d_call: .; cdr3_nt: TGTGCCAGCAGCCGCGACCGGGACTTCACCTACGAGCAGTACTTC; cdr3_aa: CASSRDRDFTYEQYF
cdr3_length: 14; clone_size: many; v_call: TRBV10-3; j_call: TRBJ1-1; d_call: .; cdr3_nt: TGTGCCATCACCAAAGGGCCGGGCGGCACTGAAGCTTTCTTT; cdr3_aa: CAITKGPGGTEAFF
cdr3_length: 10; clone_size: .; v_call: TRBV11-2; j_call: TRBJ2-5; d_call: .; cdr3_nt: TGTGCCAGCAGCAGGGGACCGACAAACTTC; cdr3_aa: CASSRGPTNF
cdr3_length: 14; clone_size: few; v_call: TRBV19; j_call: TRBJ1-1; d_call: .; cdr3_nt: TGTGCCAGTAGTATTGTGGGGGCAAAGACTGAAGCTTTCTTT; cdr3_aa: CASSIVGAKTEAFF
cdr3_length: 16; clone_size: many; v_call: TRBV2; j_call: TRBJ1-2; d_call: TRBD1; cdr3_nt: TGTGCCAGCAGTGAAGGAGACAGGGAAACTGCCTATGGCTACACCTTC; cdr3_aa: CASSEGDRETAYGYTF
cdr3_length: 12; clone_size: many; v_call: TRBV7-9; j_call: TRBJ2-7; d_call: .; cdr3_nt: TGTGCCAGCAGCTTAGGCGGTGCCTTGTTGTACTTC; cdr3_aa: CASSLGGALLYF
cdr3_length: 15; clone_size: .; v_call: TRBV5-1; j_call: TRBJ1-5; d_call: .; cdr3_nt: TGCGCCAGCAGCCCAGATTGGCGTAGCAATCAGCCCCAGCATTTT; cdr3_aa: CASSPDWRSNQPQHF
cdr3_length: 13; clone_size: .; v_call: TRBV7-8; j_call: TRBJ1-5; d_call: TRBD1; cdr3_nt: TGTGCCAGCACCGAGGGACAGGGAGTGACCCAGCATTTT; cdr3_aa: CASTEGQGVTQHF
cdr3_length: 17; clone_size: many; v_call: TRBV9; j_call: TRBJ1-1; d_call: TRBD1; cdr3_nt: TGTGCCAGCAGCGCTGGGTTTGGCCGAGACAGGGGCGCTGAAGCTTTCTTT; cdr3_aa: CASSAGFGRDRGAEAFF
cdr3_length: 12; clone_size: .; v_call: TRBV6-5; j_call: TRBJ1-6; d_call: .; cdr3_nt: TGTGCCAGCAGCCGGTTCAATTCACCCCTCCACTTT; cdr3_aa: CASSRFNSPLHF
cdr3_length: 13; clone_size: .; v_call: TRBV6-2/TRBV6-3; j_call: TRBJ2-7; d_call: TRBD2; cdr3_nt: TGTGCCAGCAGGGATAGCGGGGGCTTGGAGCAGTACTTC; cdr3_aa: CASRDSGGLEQYF
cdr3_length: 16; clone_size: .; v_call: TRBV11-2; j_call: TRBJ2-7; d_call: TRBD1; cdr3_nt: TGTGCCAGCAGTTACAGGGGCCGGGACAGGGGAAGCGAGCAGTACTTC; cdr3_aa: CASSYRGRDRGSEQYF
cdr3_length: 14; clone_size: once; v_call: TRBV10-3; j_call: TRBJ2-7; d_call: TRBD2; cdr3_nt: TGTGCCATCAGCGAAAGCGGGAAAACCTACGAGCAGTACTTC; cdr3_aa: CAISESGKTYEQYF
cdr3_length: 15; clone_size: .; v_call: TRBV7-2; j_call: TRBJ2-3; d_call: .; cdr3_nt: TGTGCCAGCAGCTTAGTTAGTCTTAGCACAGATACGCAGTATTTT; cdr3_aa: CASSLVSLSTDTQYF
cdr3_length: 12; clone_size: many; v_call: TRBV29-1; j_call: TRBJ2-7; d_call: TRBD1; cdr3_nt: TGCAGCGTTGCACAGGGGATCTACGAGCAGTACTTC; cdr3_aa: CSVAQGIYEQYF
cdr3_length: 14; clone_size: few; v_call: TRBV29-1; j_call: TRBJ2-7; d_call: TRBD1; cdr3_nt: TGCAGCGTTGGAAACACGGGACAGGGGGCCGAGCAGTACTTC; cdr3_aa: CSVGNTGQGAEQYF
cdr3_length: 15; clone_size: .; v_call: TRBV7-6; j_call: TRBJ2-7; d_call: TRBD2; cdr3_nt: TGTGCCAGCACCCTCGCTGCGGGAGGGGACTACGAGCAGTACTTC; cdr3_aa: CASTLAAGGDYEQYF
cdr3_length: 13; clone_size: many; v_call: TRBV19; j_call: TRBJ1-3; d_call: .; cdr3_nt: TGTGCCAGTAGAAGGGAGTTCGGAAACACCATATATTTT; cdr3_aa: CASRREFGNTIYF
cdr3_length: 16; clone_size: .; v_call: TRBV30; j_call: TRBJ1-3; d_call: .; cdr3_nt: TGTGCCTGGAGTGTGGGACGGTCGGGTAATGGAAACACCATATATTTT; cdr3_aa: CAWSVGRSGNGNTIYF
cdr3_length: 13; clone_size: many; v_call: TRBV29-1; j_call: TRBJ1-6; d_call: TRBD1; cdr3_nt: TGCAGCGTCGCCCCGGGACAGGGTTCACCCCTCCACTTT; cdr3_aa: CSVAPGQGSPLHF
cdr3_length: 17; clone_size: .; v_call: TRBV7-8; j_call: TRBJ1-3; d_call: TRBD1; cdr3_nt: TGTGCCAGCAGCTACAGACAGGGACTCAGCTCTGGAAACACCATATATTTT; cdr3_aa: CASSYRQGLSSGNTIYF
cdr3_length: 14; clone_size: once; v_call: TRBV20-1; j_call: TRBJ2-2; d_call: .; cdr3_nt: TGCAGTGCTAGGTCCCTACAAAGGGAGGGGGAGCTGTTTTTT; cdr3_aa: CSARSLQREGELFF
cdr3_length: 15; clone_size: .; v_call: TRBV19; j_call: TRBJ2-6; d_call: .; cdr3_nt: TGTGCCAGTAGTACCAACAGGGCTGGGGCCAACGTCCTGACTTTC; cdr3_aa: CASSTNRAGANVLTF
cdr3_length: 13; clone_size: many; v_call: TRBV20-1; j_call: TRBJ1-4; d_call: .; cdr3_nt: TGCAGTGCTAGGGCGATAGGGCAGGAAAAACTGTTTTTT; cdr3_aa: CSARAIGQEKLFF
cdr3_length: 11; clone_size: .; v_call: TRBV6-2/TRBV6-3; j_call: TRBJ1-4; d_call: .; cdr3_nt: TGTGCCAGCAGCGGACGGGAAAAACTGTTTTTT; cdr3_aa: CASSGREKLFF
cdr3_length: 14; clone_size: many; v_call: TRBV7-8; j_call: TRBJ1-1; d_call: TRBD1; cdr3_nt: TGTGCCAGCAGCATCTCACAGGGGGGGACTGAAGCTTTCTTT; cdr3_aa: CASSISQGGTEAFF
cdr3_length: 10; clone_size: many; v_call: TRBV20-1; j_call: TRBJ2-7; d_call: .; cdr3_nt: TGCAGTGCTAGATCGCCCGAGCAGTACTTC; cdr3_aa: CSARSPEQYF
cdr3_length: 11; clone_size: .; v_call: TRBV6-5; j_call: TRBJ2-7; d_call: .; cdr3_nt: TGTGCCACACTAAGGGACTACGAGCAGTACTTC; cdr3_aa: CATLRDYEQYF
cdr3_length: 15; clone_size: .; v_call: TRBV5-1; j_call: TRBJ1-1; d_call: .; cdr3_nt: TGCGCCAGCAGCTTATCTGGGGGCGGGAACACTGAAGCTTTCTTT; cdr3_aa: CASSLSGGGNTEAFF
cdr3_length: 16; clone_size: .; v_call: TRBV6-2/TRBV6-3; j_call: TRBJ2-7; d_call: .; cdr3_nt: TGTGCCAGCAGTTATCCCACAGGCGGAGTGCGAGGCGAGCAGTACTTC; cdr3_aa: CASSYPTGGVRGEQYF
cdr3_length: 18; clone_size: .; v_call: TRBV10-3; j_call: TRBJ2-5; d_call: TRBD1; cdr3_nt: TGTGCCAGCAGTGAAAGGACAGGGGCGAGGTGGATCGGAGAGACCCAGTACTTC; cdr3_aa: CASSERTGARWIGETQYF
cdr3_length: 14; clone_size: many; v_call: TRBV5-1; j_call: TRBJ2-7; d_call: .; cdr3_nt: TGCGCCAGCAGCTTAATCAGGGGATCCTACGAGCAGTACTTC; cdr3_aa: CASSLIRGSYEQYF
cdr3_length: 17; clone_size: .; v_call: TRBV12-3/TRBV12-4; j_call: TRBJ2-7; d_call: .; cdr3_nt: TGTGCCAGCAGTTTAGCTTGGTCCTCAGCGAGTTCCTACGAGCAGTACTTC; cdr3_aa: CASSLAWSSASSYEQYF
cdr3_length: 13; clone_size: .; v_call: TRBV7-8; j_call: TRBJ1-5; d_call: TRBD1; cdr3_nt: TGTCCCAGGACAGGGGAACGCCCTCAGCCCCAGCATTTT; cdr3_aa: CPRTGERPQPQHF
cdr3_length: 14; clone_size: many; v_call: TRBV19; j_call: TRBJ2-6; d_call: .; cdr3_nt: TGTGCCAGTAGTACAGGGCCTGGGGCCAACGTCCTGACTTTC; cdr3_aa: CASSTGPGANVLTF
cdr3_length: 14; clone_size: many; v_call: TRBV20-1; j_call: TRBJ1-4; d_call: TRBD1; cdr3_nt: TGCAGTGCTAAGGGACAGGGTAGAGTTGAAAAACTGTTTTTT; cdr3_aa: CSAKGQGRVEKLFF
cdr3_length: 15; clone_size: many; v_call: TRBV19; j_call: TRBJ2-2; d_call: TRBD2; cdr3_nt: TGTGCCAGTAGTTCCGGGACTAGTGACGGCGGGGAGCTGTTTTTT; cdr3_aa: CASSSGTSDGGELFF
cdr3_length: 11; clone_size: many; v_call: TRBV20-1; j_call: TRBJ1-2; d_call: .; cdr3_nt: TGCAGTGCTAGACCCGTCTATGGCTACACCTTC; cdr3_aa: CSARPVYGYTF
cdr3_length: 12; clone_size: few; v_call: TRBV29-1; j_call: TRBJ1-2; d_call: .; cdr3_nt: TGCAGCGTGCACACAGGGTCCTATGGCTACACCTTC; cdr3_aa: CSVHTGSYGYTF
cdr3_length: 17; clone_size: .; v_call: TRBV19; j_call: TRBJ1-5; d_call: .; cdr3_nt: TGTGCCAGTAGTAACAGGGTGAGGCGATGGCCCAATCAGCCCCAGCATTTT; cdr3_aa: CASSNRVRRWPNQPQHF
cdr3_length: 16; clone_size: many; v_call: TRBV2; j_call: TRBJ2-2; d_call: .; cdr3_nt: TGTGCCAGCAGTGAAGTGGGACTTAGTCCGTCCGGGGAGCTGTTTTTT; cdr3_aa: CASSEVGLSPSGELFF
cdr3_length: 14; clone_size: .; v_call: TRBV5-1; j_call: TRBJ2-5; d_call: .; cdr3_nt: TGCACCAGCAGCTTGGAGCCAATATCAGAGACCCAGTACTTC; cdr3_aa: CTSSLEPISETQYF
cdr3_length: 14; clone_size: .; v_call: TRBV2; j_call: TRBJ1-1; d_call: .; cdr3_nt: TGTGCCAGCAGTGAAGACACTGGAAGCTATGAAGCTTTCTTT; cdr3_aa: CASSEDTGSYEAFF
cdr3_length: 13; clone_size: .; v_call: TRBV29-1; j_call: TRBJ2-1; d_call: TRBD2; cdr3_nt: TGCAGCGTTGACATAGCGGGGGGGAATGAGCAGTTCTTC; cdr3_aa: CSVDIAGGNEQFF
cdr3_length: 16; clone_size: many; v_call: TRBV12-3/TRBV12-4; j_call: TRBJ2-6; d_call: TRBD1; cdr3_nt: TGTGCCAGCAGTACCCACAGGGGATCTGGGGCCAACGTCCTGACTTTC; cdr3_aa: CASSTHRGSGANVLTF